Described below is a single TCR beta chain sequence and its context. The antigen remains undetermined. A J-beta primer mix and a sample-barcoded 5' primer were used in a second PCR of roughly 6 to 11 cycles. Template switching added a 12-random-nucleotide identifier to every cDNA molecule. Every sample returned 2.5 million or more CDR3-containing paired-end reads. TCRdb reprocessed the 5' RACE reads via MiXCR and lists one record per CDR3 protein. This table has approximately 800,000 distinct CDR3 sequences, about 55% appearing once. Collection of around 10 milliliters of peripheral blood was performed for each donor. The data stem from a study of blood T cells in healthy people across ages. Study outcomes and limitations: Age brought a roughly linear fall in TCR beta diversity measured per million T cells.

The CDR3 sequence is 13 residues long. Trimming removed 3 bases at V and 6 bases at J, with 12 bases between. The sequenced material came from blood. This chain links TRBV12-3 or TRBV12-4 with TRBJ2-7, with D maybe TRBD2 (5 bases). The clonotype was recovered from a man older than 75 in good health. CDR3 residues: CASSFVEGSEQYF. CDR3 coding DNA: TGTGCCAGCAGTTTTGTAGAGGGATCCGAGCAGTACTTC.